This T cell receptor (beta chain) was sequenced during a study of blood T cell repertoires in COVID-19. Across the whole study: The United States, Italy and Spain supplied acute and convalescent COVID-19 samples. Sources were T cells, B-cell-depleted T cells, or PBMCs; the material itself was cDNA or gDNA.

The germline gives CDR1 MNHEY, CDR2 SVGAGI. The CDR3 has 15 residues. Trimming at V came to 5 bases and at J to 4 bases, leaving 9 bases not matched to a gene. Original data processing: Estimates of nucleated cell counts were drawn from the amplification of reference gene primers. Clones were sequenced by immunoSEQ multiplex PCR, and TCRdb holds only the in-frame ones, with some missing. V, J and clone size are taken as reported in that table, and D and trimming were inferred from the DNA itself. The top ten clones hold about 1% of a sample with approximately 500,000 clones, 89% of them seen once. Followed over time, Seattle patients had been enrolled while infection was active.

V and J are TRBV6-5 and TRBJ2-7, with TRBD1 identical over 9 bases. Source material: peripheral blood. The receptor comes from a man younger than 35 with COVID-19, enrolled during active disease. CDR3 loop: CASSRGQGLRYEQYF. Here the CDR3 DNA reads TGTGCCAGCAGTAGGGGACAGGGCCTCCGTTACGAGCAGTACTTC.